Below are 10 T cell receptor beta chains sequenced from a single sample in a study of blood T cell repertoires in COVID-19. Only in-frame clones appear in the TCRdb table, and some are missing; sequencing was by immunoSEQ multiplex PCR. The sample holds 280,000 or so clones, approximately 90% seen once. The sequenced sample consisted of PBMCs or T cells enriched from blood (not recorded which). These receptors were taken from a woman between 40 and 50 years old who had recovered from COVID-19.

V is TRBV9 and J is TRBJ1-4; D gene uncertain. This CDR3 has 16 residues. Trimming shortened V by 4 bases and J by 0 bases, and 13 bases separated the two germline ends. Germline values: CDR1 SGDLS, CDR2 YYNGEE. In DNA form, the CDR3 reads TGTGCCAGCAGCCCCGGAGGGAGGGCAACTAATGAAAAACTGTTTTTT. Its protein product is CASSPGGRATNEKLFF.

The chain joins TRBV30 to TRBJ2-1, with 7 positions matching TRBD1. The CDR3 totals 15 residues. Germline trimming cut 2 bases from V and 0 bases from J; bases unmatched to any gene: 4. Germline lookup yields CDR1 GTSNPN and CDR2 SVGIG (reference sequence). The CDR3 nucleotides are TGTGCCTGGAGTACGGGACAGAGCTCCTACAATGAGCAGTTCTTC. Amino acids: CAWSTGQSSYNEQFF.

This clone was observed a handful of times. CDR3 DNA: TGTGCCAGCAGCTTGGGCGGCGGACGGGGAGAGCAGTACTTC. Protein: CASSLGGGRGEQYF. This chain connects TRBV5-4 to TRBJ2-7, with D perhaps matching TRBD2 (5 bases). Germline V gene sequence: CDR1 SGHNT, CDR2 YYREEE (reference sequence). V lost 0 bases and J lost 7, with 14 bases in between. There are 14 residues in the CDR3. The complete variable domain, with remaining parts taken from reference TRBV5-4 and TRBJ2-7, reads ETGVTQSPTHLIKTRGQQVTLRCSSQSGHNTVSWYQQALGQGPQFIFQYYREEENGRGNFPPRFSGLQFPNYSSELNVNALELDDSALYLCASSLGGGRGEQYFGPGTRLTVT.

V is TRBV11-2 and J is TRBJ1-2, with TRBD1 matching over 8 bases. V gave up 7 bases and J gave up 8 bases; unmatched junction bases: 18. Germline CDR1 is SGHAT and CDR2 is FQNNGV. The CDR3 has 16 amino acids. The CDR3 region is CASTPLGQGRDKGYTF. CDR3 coding DNA: TGTGCCAGCACCCCACTAGGACAGGGAAGGGACAAGGGCTACACCTTC.

In its sample, this clone was seen many times. This chain joins TRBV9 and TRBJ2-7, with unresolved D. The CDR3 length is 15 residues. Germline CDR1 and CDR2: SGDLS and YYNGEE. The germline V and J ends were trimmed by 3 bases and 0 bases, with 13 bases remaining between them. For the CDR3, the DNA is TGTGCCAGCAGCGCATACCATAGCAGCTCCTACGAGCAGTACTTC. Its protein is CASSAYHSSSYEQYF.

This chain links TRBV14 with TRBJ2-1, with 12 bases that match TRBD1. This CDR3 is built from 16 residues. Unmatched junction bases numbered 7, after V lost 6 bases and J lost 4 bases. Germline CDR1 is SGHDN and CDR2 is FVKESK. CDR3 amino acids: CASRGTGGPNYNEQFF. The CDR3, as DNA: TGTGCCAGCAGGGGGACAGGGGGCCCTAATTACAATGAGCAGTTCTTC.

The V and J genes are TRBV7-9 and TRBJ2-5; D is perhaps TRBD2 (6 bases). Germline V gene data show CDR1 as SEHNR and CDR2 as FQNEAQ (reference sequence). The CDR3 is 14 amino acids. V shed 7 bases and J shed 5 bases, with 17 bases lying between them. CDR3: CASTREVGWETQYF. The CDR3 nucleotides are TGTGCCAGCACTAGGGAGGTGGGGTGGGAGACCCAGTACTTC.

J is TRBJ2-3 and V is TRBV5-1, with D possibly being TRBD2 (6 bases). The CDR3 is made up of 15 amino acids. Trimming stripped 0 bases from V and 3 bases from J, with 11 bases between. Germline V gene lookup returns CDR1 SGHRS and CDR2 YFSETQ. CDR3 region: CASSLGGKETDTQYF. CDR3 nucleotides: TGCGCCAGCAGCTTGGGCGGGAAGGAGACAGATACGCAGTATTTT.

This rearrangement joins TRBV4-1 to TRBJ2-7; D remains ambiguous. Per the germline V gene, CDR1 is MGHRA and CDR2 is YSYEKL. V was cut by 0 bases and J by 6 bases, with 9 bases left in between. The CDR3 covers 13 residues. The CDR3 loop reads CASSQEGRREQYF. CDR3 bases: TGCGCCAGCAGCCAAGAGGGCAGGCGCGAGCAGTACTTC.

A few counts support this clone. The chain links TRBV28 to TRBJ2-1; 10 positions match TRBD2. Trimming cost V 10 bases and J 4 bases; bases outside gene matches: 7. Germline V CDR1 and CDR2: MDHEN, SYDVKM. The CDR3 is made up of 14 amino acids. The CDR3 DNA reads TGTGCCACCTCCGGTAGCGGGAGGTACAATGAGCAGTTCTTC. Its protein is CATSGSGRYNEQFF.